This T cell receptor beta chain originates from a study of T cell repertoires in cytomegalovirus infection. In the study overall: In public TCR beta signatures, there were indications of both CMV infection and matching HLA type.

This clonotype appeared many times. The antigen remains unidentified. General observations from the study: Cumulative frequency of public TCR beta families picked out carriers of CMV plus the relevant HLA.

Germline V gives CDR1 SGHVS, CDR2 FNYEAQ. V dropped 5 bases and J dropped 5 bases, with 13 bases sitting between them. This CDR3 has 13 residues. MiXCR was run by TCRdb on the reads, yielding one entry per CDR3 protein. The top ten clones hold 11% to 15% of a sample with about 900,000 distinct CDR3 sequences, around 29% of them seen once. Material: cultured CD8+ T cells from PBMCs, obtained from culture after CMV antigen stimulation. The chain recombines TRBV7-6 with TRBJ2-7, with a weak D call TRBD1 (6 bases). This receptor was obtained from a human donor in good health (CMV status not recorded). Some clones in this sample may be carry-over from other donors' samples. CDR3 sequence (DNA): TGTGCCAGCAGCCCTCAGGGGCTCCACGAGCAGTACTTC. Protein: CASSPQGLHEQYF.